These T cell receptor beta chains were read from a single sample in a study of regulatory T cells in long-lasting Graves disease. Using its own MiXCR run on the multiplex PCR reads, TCRdb lists one record per CDR3 protein. This table holds approximately 270,000 distinct CDR3 sequences, 18% found once. The sample was also linked to a second study, of T cells in Graves' hyperthyroidism and ophthalmopathy.

Sequencing used peripheral blood mononuclear cells (PBMCs), obtained at new diagnosis, from a patient treated with antithyroid drugs. Receptor source: a young woman with Graves disease. The CDR3 runs from the conserved cysteine through the conserved F or W. A D gene is named only where the DNA matches it firmly. A clone size is listed for some rows: how often the clone was seen (once, few, many), or a class if it is expanded.

D: -
size: few
J: TRBJ2-5
V: TRBV7-8
DNA: TGTGCCAGCAGCACTCCGTTCGAGACCCAGTACTTC
CDR3: CASSTPFETQYF

D: -
size: few
J: TRBJ2-4
V: TRBV7-3
DNA: TGTGCCAGCAGCCCGGGACTCCTAAACATTCAGTACTTC
CDR3: CASSPGLLNIQYF

D: TRBD1
size: many
J: TRBJ1-1
V: TRBV2
DNA: TGTGCCAGCATCAGGGACAGGGGATTTGGCACTGAAGCTTTCTTT
CDR3: CASIRDRGFGTEAFF

D: -
size: many
J: TRBJ2-7
V: TRBV20-1
DNA: TGCAGTGCTAGGCGGCAGACCACGGACTACGAGCAGTACTTC
CDR3: CSARRQTTDYEQYF

D: TRBD1
size: many
J: TRBJ1-2
V: TRBV6-1
DNA: TGTGCCAGCAGTGGACAGGGTATCCATGGCTACACCTTC
CDR3: CASSGQGIHGYTF

D: -
size: -
J: TRBJ1-1
V: TRBV7-2
DNA: TGTGCCAGCAGTCGCGGACAGAGTGAAGCTTTCTTT
CDR3: CASSRGQSEAFF

D: -
size: few
J: TRBJ2-1
V: TRBV19
DNA: TGTGCCAGTACCGACGGGAGCTCCTACAATGAGCAGTTCTTC
CDR3: CASTDGSSYNEQFF

D: -
size: many
J: TRBJ1-5
V: TRBV29-1
DNA: TGCAGCGTTTCTTCAGGGGTGAGGTTTCAGCCCCAGCATTTT
CDR3: CSVSSGVRFQPQHF

D: -
size: many
J: TRBJ1-2
V: TRBV6-1
DNA: TGTGCCAGCAGTGCCGGATCGGGGACCGATGGCTACACCTTC
CDR3: CASSAGSGTDGYTF

D: -
size: many
J: TRBJ1-2
V: TRBV12-3/TRBV12-4
DNA: TGTGCCAGCAGTCCCCGCCTGGACAAGTATGGCTACACCTTC
CDR3: CASSPRLDKYGYTF

D: -
size: -
J: TRBJ2-7
V: TRBV7-9
DNA: TGTGCCTGCAGCTTATCGGGTATAGGACCTACCTACGAGCAGTACTTC
CDR3: CACSLSGIGPTYEQYF

D: TRBD1
size: many
J: TRBJ2-7
V: TRBV5-5
DNA: TGTGCCAGCAGCTTGGGGACAGGGGTCCACGAGCAGTACTTC
CDR3: CASSLGTGVHEQYF

D: -
size: many
J: TRBJ2-5
V: TRBV7-8
DNA: TGTGCCAGCAGCCGGCGGACCCCGCAAGAGACCCAGTACTTC
CDR3: CASSRRTPQETQYF

D: -
size: many
J: TRBJ2-7
V: TRBV11-2
DNA: TGTGCCAGCAGCTTCTATCGGACATCACCCTACGAGCAGTACTTC
CDR3: CASSFYRTSPYEQYF

D: TRBD1
size: many
J: TRBJ2-7
V: TRBV7-9
DNA: TGTGCCAGCAGCTTAAAAGGGGGCGAGGGAGTGTACGAGCAGTACTTC
CDR3: CASSLKGGEGVYEQYF

D: -
size: many
J: TRBJ2-3
V: TRBV29-1
DNA: TGCAGCGTTGAAATAGCCCCAGATACGCAGTATTTT
CDR3: CSVEIAPDTQYF

D: TRBD1
size: many
J: TRBJ1-1
V: TRBV4-1
DNA: TGCGCCAGCAGCCAAGTGCAGTGGGGGACAGTAAGTACTGAAGCTTTCTTT
CDR3: CASSQVQWGTVSTEAFF

D: TRBD2
size: -
J: TRBJ2-5
V: TRBV4-3
DNA: TGCGCCAGCAGCCGACTAGCGGGGTCAAGAGAGACCCAGTACTTC
CDR3: CASSRLAGSRETQYF

D: TRBD1
size: many
J: TRBJ1-5
V: TRBV11-2
DNA: TGTGCCAGCAGCTCAAGGGGGCATGGGCAGCCCCAGCATTTT
CDR3: CASSSRGHGQPQHF

D: -
size: -
J: TRBJ2-7
V: TRBV11-2
DNA: TGTGCCAGCAGCTTAGTCCAGGGCGGGCAGTACTTC
CDR3: CASSLVQGGQYF

D: -
size: many
J: TRBJ2-7
V: TRBV18
DNA: TGTGCCAGCTCACCGATACAGCGACGGGCCTACGAGCAGTACTTC
CDR3: CASSPIQRRAYEQYF